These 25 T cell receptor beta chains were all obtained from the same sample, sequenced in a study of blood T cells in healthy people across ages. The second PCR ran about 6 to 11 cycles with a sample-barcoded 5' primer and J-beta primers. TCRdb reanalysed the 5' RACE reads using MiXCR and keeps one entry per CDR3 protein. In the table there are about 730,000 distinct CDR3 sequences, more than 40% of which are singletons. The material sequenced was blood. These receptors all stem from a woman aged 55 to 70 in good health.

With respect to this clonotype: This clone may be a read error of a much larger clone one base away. CDR3 amino acids: CSVEERRSYGDPYEQYF. The CDR3 DNA reads TGCAGCGTTGAAGAGAGACGGTCCTACGGGGACCCCTACGAGCAGTACTTC. The chain carries TRBV29-1 and TRBJ2-7; D possibly uses TRBD1 or TRBD2 (5 bases each). V lost 0 bases, J lost 2 bases, and 20 bases lay in between. Per the germline V gene, CDR1 is SQVTM and CDR2 is ANQGSEA. This CDR3 comprises 17 residues.

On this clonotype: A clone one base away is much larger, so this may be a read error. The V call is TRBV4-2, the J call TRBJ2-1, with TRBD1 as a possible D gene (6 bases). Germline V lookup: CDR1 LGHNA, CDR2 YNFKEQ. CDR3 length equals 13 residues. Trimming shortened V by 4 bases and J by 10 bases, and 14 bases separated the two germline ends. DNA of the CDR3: TGTGCCAGCAGCCGGCAGGGGTCCCAAGAGCAGTTCTTC. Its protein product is CASSRQGSQEQFF.

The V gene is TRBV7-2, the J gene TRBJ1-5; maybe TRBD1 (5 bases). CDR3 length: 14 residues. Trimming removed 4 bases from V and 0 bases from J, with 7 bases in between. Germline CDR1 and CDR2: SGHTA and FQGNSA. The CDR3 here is CASSSGHSNQPQHF. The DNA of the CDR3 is TGTGCCAGCAGCTCCGGACATAGCAATCAGCCCCAGCATTTT.

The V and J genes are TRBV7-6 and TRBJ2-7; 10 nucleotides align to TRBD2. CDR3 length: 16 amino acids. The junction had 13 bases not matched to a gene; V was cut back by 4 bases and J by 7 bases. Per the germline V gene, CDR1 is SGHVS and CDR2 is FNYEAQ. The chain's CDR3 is CASSSSSGLASHEQYF. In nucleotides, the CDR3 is TGTGCCAGCAGCTCCTCCTCGGGACTAGCGTCCCATGAGCAGTACTTC.

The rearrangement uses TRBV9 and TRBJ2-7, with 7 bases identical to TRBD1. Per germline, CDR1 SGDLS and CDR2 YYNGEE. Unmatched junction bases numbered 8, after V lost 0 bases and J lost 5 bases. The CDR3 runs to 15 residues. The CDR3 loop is CASSVEISTGNEQYF. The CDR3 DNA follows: TGTGCCAGCAGCGTAGAGATATCGACAGGGAACGAGCAGTACTTC.

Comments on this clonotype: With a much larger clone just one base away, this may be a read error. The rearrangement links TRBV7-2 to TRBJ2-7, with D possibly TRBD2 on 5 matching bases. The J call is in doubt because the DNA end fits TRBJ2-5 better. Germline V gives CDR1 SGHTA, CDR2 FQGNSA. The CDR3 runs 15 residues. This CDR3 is CASSSSTSSPETQYF. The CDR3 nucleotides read TGTGCCAGCAGCTCATCAACTAGTAGCCCAGAGACCCAGTACTTC.

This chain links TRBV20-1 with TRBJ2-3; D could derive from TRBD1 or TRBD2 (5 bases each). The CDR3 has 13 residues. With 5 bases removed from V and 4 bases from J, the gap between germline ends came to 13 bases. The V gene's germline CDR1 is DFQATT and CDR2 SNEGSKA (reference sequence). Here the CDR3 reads CSAEGLVADTQYF. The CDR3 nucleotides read TGCAGTGCTGAGGGGCTAGTTGCAGATACGCAGTATTTT.

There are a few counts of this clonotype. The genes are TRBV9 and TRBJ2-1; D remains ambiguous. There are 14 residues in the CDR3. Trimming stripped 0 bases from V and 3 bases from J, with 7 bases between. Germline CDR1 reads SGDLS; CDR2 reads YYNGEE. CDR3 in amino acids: CASSVDLNYNEQFF. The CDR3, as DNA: TGTGCCAGCAGCGTAGATTTGAACTACAATGAGCAGTTCTTC.

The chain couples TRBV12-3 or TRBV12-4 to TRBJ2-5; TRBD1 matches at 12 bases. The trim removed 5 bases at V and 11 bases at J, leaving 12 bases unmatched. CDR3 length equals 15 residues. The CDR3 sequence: CASSRGQGAIDEQYF. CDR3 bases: TGTGCCAGCAGTAGGGGACAGGGGGCAATCGATGAGCAGTACTTC.

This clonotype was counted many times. The CDR3 region is CASSFRQGQETQYF. The CDR3 coding sequence is TGTGCCAGCAGCTTCCGACAGGGGCAAGAGACCCAGTACTTC. V gene TRBV11-1 combines with J gene TRBJ2-5, with 8 nucleotides matching TRBD1. The CDR3 has 14 residues. Germline loops: CDR1 SGHAT, CDR2 FQDESV (reference sequence). Losses at the gene ends were 3 bases for V and 2 bases for J; bases not matched to a gene: 2.

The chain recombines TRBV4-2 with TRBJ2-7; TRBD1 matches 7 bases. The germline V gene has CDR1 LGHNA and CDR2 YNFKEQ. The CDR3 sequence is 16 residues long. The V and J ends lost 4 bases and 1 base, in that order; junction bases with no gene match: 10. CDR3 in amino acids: CASSPNTGDSSYEQYF. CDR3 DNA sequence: TGTGCCAGCAGCCCCAATACTGGGGACAGTTCCTACGAGCAGTACTTC.

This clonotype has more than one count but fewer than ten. The CDR3 sequence: CASSSVPGTSNTGELFF. In DNA, the CDR3 is TGCGCCAGCAGCTCGGTACCCGGGACTTCGAACACCGGGGAGCTGTTTTTT. The J gene is TRBJ2-2, the V gene TRBV5-1; D might be TRBD2 (6 bases). V was shortened by 3 bases and J by 0 bases, with 15 bases between the two germline ends. Per the germline V gene, CDR1 is SGHRS and CDR2 is YFSETQ. CDR3 size: 17 residues. The full variable domain, rest sourced from reference TRBV5-1 and TRBJ2-2, is KAGVTQTPRYLIKTRGQQVTLSCSPISGHRSVSWYQQTPGQGLQFLFEYFSETQRNKGNFPGRFSGRQFSNSRSEMNVSTLELGDSALYLCASSSVPGTSNTGELFFGEGSRLTVL.

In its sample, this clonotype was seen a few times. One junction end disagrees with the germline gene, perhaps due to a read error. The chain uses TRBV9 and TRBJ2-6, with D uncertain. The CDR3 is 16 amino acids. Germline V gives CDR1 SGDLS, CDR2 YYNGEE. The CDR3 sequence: CASSVDWASWANVLTF. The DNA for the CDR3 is TGTGCCAGCAGCGTAGATTGGGCCTCTTGGGCCAACGTCCTGACTTTC. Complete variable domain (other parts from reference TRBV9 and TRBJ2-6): DSGVTQTPKHLITATGQRVTLRCSPRSGDLSVYWYQQSLDQGLQFLIQYYNGEERAKGNILERFSAQQFPDLHSELNLSSLELGDSALYFCASSVDWASWANVLTFGAGSRLTVL.

This CDR3 reads CASSSFSDAVAFYEQYF. Here the CDR3 DNA reads TGTGCCAGCAGCTCATTTTCGGACGCCGTCGCCTTCTACGAGCAGTACTTC. This sequence joins TRBV11-3 and TRBJ2-7; D uncertain. Germline-derived CDR1 and CDR2 are SGHNT and YENEEA. There are 17 residues in the CDR3. Trimming took off 4 bases at V and 3 bases at J, with 22 bases between the two ends.

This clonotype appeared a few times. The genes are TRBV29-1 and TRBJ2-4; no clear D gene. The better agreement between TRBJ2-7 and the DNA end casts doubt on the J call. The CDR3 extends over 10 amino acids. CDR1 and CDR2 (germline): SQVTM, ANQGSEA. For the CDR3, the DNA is TGCAGCGTTGTAGACTACGAGCAGTACTTC. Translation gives CSVVDYEQYF.

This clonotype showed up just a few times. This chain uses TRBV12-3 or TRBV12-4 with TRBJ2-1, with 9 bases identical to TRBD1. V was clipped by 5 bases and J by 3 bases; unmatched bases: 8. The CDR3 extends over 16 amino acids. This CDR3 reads CASSISPGQGYNEQFF. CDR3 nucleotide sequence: TGTGCCAGCAGTATAAGCCCGGGACAGGGCTACAATGAGCAGTTCTTC.

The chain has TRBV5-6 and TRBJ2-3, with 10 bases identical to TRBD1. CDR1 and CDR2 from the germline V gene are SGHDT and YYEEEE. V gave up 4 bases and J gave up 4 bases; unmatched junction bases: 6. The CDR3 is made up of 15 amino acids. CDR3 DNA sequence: TGTGCCAGCAGCCAGGGACAGGGGTTTGCAGATACGCAGTATTTT. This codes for CASSQGQGFADTQYF.

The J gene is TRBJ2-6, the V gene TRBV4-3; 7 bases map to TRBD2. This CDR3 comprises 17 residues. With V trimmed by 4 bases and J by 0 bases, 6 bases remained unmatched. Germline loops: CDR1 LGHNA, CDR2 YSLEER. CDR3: CASSLKGGSSGANVLTF. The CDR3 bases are TGCGCCAGCAGCCTAAAGGGAGGGAGCTCTGGGGCCAACGTCCTGACTTTC.

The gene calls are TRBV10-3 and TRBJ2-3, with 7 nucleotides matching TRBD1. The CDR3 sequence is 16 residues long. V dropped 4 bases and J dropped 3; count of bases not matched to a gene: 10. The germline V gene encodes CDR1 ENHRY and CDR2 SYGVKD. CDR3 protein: CAISAGGRQGTDTQYF. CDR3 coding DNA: TGTGCCATCAGTGCCGGCGGAAGACAGGGAACAGATACGCAGTATTTT.

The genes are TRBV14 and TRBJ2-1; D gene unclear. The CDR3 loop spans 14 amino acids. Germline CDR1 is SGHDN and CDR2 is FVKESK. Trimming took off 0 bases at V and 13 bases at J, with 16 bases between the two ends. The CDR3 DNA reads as TGTGCCAGCAGCCAAGAGAGCAATCAAGAGACCCAGTTCTTC. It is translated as CASSQESNQETQFF.

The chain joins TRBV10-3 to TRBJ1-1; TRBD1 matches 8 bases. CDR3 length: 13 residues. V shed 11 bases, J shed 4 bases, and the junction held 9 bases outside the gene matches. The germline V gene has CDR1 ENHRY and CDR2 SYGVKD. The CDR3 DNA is TGTGCCGACCGCGGACAGGGTGGCACTGAAGCTTTCTTT. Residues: CADRGQGGTEAFF.

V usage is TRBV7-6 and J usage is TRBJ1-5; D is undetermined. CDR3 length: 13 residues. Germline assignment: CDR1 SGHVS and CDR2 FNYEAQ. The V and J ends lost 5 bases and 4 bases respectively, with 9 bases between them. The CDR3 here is CASSAHTNQPQHF. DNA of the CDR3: TGTGCCAGCAGCGCCCACACAAATCAGCCCCAGCATTTT.

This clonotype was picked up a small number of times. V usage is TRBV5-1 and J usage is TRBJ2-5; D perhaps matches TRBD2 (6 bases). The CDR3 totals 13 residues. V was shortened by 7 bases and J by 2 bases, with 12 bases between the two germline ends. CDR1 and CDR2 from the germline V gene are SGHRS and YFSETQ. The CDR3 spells CASRRTTQETQYF. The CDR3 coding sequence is TGCGCCAGCCGGAGGACTACTCAAGAGACCCAGTACTTC.

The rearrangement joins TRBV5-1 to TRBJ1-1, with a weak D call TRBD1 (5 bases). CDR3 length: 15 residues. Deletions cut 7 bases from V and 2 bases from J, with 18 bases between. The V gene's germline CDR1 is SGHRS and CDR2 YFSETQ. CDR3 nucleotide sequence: TGCGCCAGCGCTTTGCGACAGCAAGTTAACACTGAAGCTTTCTTT. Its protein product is CASALRQQVNTEAFF. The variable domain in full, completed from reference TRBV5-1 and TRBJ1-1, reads KAGVTQTPRYLIKTRGQQVTLSCSPISGHRSVSWYQQTPGQGLQFLFEYFSETQRNKGNFPGRFSGRQFSNSRSEMNVSTLELGDSALYLCASALRQQVNTEAFFGQGTRLTVV.

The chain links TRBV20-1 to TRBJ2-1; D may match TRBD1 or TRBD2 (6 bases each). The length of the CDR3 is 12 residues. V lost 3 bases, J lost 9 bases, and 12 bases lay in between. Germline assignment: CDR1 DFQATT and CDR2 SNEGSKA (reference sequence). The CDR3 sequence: CSARMRDIEQFF. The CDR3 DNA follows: TGCAGTGCTAGGATGCGGGACATTGAGCAGTTCTTC.